Below, 8 T cell receptor beta chains from the same sample are listed, as sequenced in a study of T cell responses to AZD1222 COVID-19 vaccine (dated by TCRdb to 2020 to 2022). The library was obtained by the immunoSEQ multiplex PCR assay. TCRdb stores this immuneACCESS table with in-frame sequences only. Part of the clones is absent; in the studies checked, under half of the shortfall reflects unresolved V genes, and no reason is known for the rest. The sample table contains some 110,000 clones; only one count was recorded for 80% to 90% of them. The ten largest make up more than 3% of the sample. The meaning of the sample's time point label: baseline before first vaccination. This specimen's treatment or condition label, interpreted: meningococcal conjugate vaccine given as trial control. This material consisted of peripheral blood, taken on day 0 of MenACWY control vaccination. Receptors were obtained from an adult in good health.

This sequence joins TRBV7-6 and TRBJ2-7; 7 bases line up with TRBD1. The trim removed 6 bases at V and 0 bases at J, leaving 11 bases unmatched. This CDR3 has 16 residues. Germline CDR1 and CDR2: SGHVS and FNYEAQ. CDR3 loop: CASRPRPTGSSYEQYF. The CDR3 region has the DNA TGTGCCAGCAGACCCAGGCCGACAGGGAGCTCCTACGAGCAGTACTTC.

This chain links TRBV12-3 or TRBV12-4 with TRBJ1-2; D remains unclear. Trimming stripped 3 bases from V and 1 base from J, with 3 bases between. The length of the CDR3 is 12 residues. CDR3 residues: CASSFINYGYTF. CDR3 coding DNA: TGTGCCAGCAGTTTTATTAACTATGGCTACACCTTC.

The V gene is TRBV25-1, the J gene TRBJ2-7; unclear D gene. The CDR3 sequence is 11 residues long. The V gene's germline CDR1 is MGHDK and CDR2 SYGVNS. Trimming removed 8 bases at V and 3 bases at J, with 8 bases between. The CDR3 protein is CASAKLYEQYF. In nucleotides, the CDR3 is TGTGCCAGCGCCAAACTCTACGAGCAGTACTTC.

V and J are TRBV5-1 and TRBJ2-7, with D possibly matching TRBD2 (5 bases). The CDR3 sequence is 15 residues long. Germline V gene lookup returns CDR1 SGHRS and CDR2 YFSETQ. Deletions cut 2 bases from V and 0 bases from J, with 12 bases between. The CDR3 loop is CASSFDYERSYEQYF. Written as DNA, the CDR3 is TGCGCCAGCAGCTTCGACTACGAGCGCTCCTACGAGCAGTACTTC.

The chain joins TRBV28 to TRBJ1-5; D is perhaps TRBD1 (5 bases). Germline assignment: CDR1 MDHEN and CDR2 SYDVKM. This CDR3 has 14 amino acids. V was shortened by 5 bases and J by 15 bases, with 23 bases between the two germline ends. The CDR3 DNA sequence: TGTGCCAGCAGTACCGGGACCGGGAGAAGAGGAGGGCATTTT. The encoded protein is CASSTGTGRRGGHF.

The chain combines TRBV7-8 with TRBJ2-1; D gene ambiguous. Germline V gives CDR1 SGHVS, CDR2 FQNEAQ. V was clipped by 4 bases and J by 12 bases, with 10 bases between them. The CDR3 spans 11 residues. In nucleotides, the CDR3 is TGTGCCAGCAGCTCAGGTTTTGGGCAGTTCTTC. It yields the protein CASSSGFGQFF.

The chain employs TRBV7-2 and TRBJ2-1; D is possibly TRBD2 (7 bases). V lost 5 bases and J lost 8, with 13 bases in between. CDR3 length: 13 amino acids. Germline V lookup: CDR1 SGHTA, CDR2 FQGNSA. CDR3 DNA sequence: TGTGCCAGCAGCGGGGGGGCTTCGGATGAGCAGTTCTTC. Translated: CASSGGASDEQFF.

The chain combines TRBV2 with TRBJ2-5; D possibly matches TRBD1 or TRBD2 (6 bases each). This CDR3 comprises 15 residues. Between the trimmed V and J ends, which lost 4 bases and 4 bases, there was a span of 16 bases. Germline CDR1 is SNHLY and CDR2 is FYNNEI. The CDR3 here is CASSGDGGAGETQYF. Here the CDR3 DNA reads TGTGCCAGCAGTGGAGACGGGGGCGCGGGAGAGACCCAGTACTTC.